This T cell receptor (beta chain) derives from a study of T-cell reconstitution after alpha-beta-depleted transplantation in children. The CDR3 runs to 15 residues. Losses at the gene ends were 2 bases for V and 5 bases for J; bases not matched to a gene: 4. Germline V CDR1 and CDR2: WNHNN, SYGVQD (reference sequence). Unique molecular identifiers were incorporated when the TCRbeta library was constructed. TCRdb re-called the PCR reads through MiXCR, storing one row per CDR3 protein. The sample yields a few hundred thousand distinct CDR3 sequences, approximately 20% seen once. Study observations and caveats: Day-60 TCRbeta diversity that was high in some patients was derived from surviving recipient T cells and thymic progenitors.

In the case of this clonotype: The antigen remains undetermined.

Sequencing was performed on PBMCs, mostly from graft donor cells, taken 180 days after TCRalphabeta/CD19-depleted stem cell transplant. The receptor was isolated from a male patient younger than 18 who had a stem cell transplant for acute lymphoblastic leukemia, so the T cells may come from the graft donor. The chain uses TRBV10-1 and TRBJ2-2; TRBD2 aligns across 8 bases. CDR3 sequence: CASSEGSGRTGELFF. The CDR3 region has the DNA TGCGCCAGCAGTGAGGGGAGCGGGAGAACCGGGGAGCTGTTTTTT.